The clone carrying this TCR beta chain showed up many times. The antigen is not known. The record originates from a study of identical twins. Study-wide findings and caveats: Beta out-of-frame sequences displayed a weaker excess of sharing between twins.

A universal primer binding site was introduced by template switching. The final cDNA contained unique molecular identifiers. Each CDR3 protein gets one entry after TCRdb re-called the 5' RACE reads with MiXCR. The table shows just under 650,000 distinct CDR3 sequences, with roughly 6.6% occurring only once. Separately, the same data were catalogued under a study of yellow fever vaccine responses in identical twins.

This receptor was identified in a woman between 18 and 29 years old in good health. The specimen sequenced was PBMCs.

The DNA of the CDR3 is TGTGCCAGCAGCCAAGATCGGAGGACTAGCGGGAGGAGGTCCACCGGGGAGCTGTTTTTT. Its protein product is CASSQDRRTSGRRSTGELFF. J is TRBJ2-2 and V is TRBV3-1; 14 bases line up with TRBD2. The CDR3 has 20 amino acids. With 0 bases clipped from V and 4 bases from J, the junction kept 10 bases outside the gene matches. Looked up from germline, CDR1 is LGHDT and CDR2 is YNNKEL (reference sequence).